This T cell receptor (beta chain) was captured by sequencing in a study of early T cells in non-severe SARS-CoV-2 infection. Whole-study context: Sequenced material consisted of bulk RNA (from unsorted whole blood), and chains were unpaired.

The CDR3 contains 14 residues. The V gene's germline CDR1 is SGHTA and CDR2 FQGNSA. V was pared by 4 bases and J by 5 bases, with 15 bases between. Unique molecular identifiers tagged individual cDNA molecules. TCRdb reprocessed the 5' RACE reads via MiXCR and lists one record per CDR3 protein. The repertoire includes fewer than 95,000 distinct CDR3 sequences, around 17% of them detected once, and 4.5% to 6.5% sits in the top ten. This clonotype was seen a handful of times. This sample comprised whole blood, obtained at baseline. J is TRBJ2-7 and V is TRBV7-2; the D gene is possibly TRBD2 (5 bases). This clonotype was obtained from an adult who was a healthcare worker with PCR-confirmed SARS-CoV-2 infection or an uninfected control (not recorded which). This CDR3 reads CASSSAVGVDEQYF. The CDR3 DNA is TGTGCCAGCAGCTCAGCTGTGGGAGTAGACGAGCAGTACTTC.